These T cell receptor beta chains were read from a single sample in a study of shared clonotypes between healthy human individuals. Method: immunoSEQ multiplex PCR; TCRdb's copy keeps in-frame clones and lacks some. The table has about 2.1 million clones, 93% seen once. Sequencing input: naive CD8+ T cells from PBMCs. These receptors originate from a man younger than 35 in good health. Some clones in this sample may be carry-over from other donors' samples. Both conserved end residues are part of each CDR3. The order of the fields is D gene, J gene, clone size, V gene, CDR3 length, CDR3 protein, CDR3 DNA. A D gene is named only where the DNA matches it firmly. Clone sizes are given selectively: once, few, many, or a class where the clone is expanded.

D: -; J: TRBJ2-5; size: once; V: TRBV7-8; length: 16; CDR3: CASSLAWGRNQETQYF; DNA: TGTGCCAGCAGCTTAGCTTGGGGGCGAAACCAAGAGACCCAGTACTTC
D: -; J: TRBJ1-1; size: -; V: TRBV28; length: 11; CDR3: CATKLNTEAFF; DNA: TGTGCCACCAAGTTGAACACTGAAGCTTTCTTT
D: -; J: TRBJ2-2; size: -; V: TRBV7-6; length: 16; CDR3: CASSFQLRSGTGELFF; DNA: TGTGCCAGCAGCTTCCAACTCCGCTCGGGTACCGGGGAGCTGTTTTTT
D: -; J: TRBJ1-5; size: -; V: TRBV6-8; length: 15; CDR3: CASSLLLEGTQPQHF; DNA: TGTGCCAGCAGCCTTCTCCTTGAGGGGACTCAGCCCCAGCATTTT
D: -; J: TRBJ2-1; size: -; V: TRBV27; length: 14; CDR3: CASSLSRGNNEQFF; DNA: TGTGCCAGCAGTTTATCACGGGGTAACAATGAGCAGTTCTTC
D: -; J: TRBJ1-2; size: -; V: TRBV9; length: 13; CDR3: CASSVGRGKSYTF; DNA: TGTGCCAGCAGCGTCGGGAGGGGAAAAAGCTACACCTTC
D: -; J: TRBJ1-1; size: -; V: TRBV5-1; length: 14; CDR3: CASRELGMNTEAFF; DNA: TGCGCCAGCAGGGAACTAGGGATGAACACTGAAGCTTTCTTT
D: -; J: TRBJ2-1; size: -; V: TRBV4-1; length: 15; CDR3: CASSQVQRVGNEQFF; DNA: TGCGCCAGCAGCCAAGTCCAGCGGGTGGGTAATGAGCAGTTCTTC
D: TRBD1; J: TRBJ2-7; size: -; V: TRBV7-6; length: 16; CDR3: CASSLGGRGFSNEQYF; DNA: TGTGCCAGCAGCTTAGGGGGCAGGGGGTTTTCTAACGAGCAGTACTTC
D: -; J: TRBJ2-7; size: -; V: TRBV5-1; length: 14; CDR3: CASSPRGPLDEQYF; DNA: TGCGCCAGCAGCCCCAGGGGCCCCCTGGACGAGCAGTACTTC
D: TRBD2; J: TRBJ2-5; size: -; V: TRBV7-8; length: 17; CDR3: CASSSPPGTSGQETQYF; DNA: TGTGCCAGCAGCAGTCCCCCCGGGACTAGCGGTCAAGAGACCCAGTACTTC
D: -; J: TRBJ1-2; size: -; V: TRBV5-1; length: 15; CDR3: CASSLSGGASHGYTF; DNA: TGCGCCAGCAGCTTGTCGGGGGGTGCGTCTCATGGCTACACCTTC
D: TRBD1; J: TRBJ2-7; size: once; V: TRBV7-9; length: 15; CDR3: CASSLGDRPTYEQYF; DNA: TGTGCCAGCAGCTTGGGGGACAGGCCAACTTACGAGCAGTACTTC
D: -; J: TRBJ2-3; size: -; V: TRBV6-5; length: 13; CDR3: CASSYSEADTQYF; DNA: TGTGCCAGCAGTTACTCGGAGGCAGATACGCAGTATTTT
D: -; J: TRBJ2-5; size: -; V: TRBV13; length: 14; CDR3: CASSPSGTGETQYF; DNA: TGTGCCAGCAGCCCCAGTGGCACCGGAGAGACCCAGTACTTC
D: TRBD1; J: TRBJ2-1; size: -; V: TRBV15; length: 19; CDR3: CATSRPRDSKESSYNEQFF; DNA: TGTGCCACCAGCAGACCAAGGGACAGCAAAGAAAGCTCCTACAATGAGCAGTTCTTC
D: TRBD2; J: TRBJ2-7; size: -; V: TRBV2; length: 18; CDR3: CASSEATGGGLISYEQYF; DNA: TGTGCCAGCAGTGAAGCGACTGGCGGGGGACTCATTTCCTACGAGCAGTACTTC
D: TRBD2; J: TRBJ2-1; size: -; V: TRBV4-1; length: 17; CDR3: CASSQLGETSVYNEQFF; DNA: TGCGCCAGCAGCCAACTCGGCGAGACTAGCGTCTACAATGAGCAGTTCTTC
D: -; J: TRBJ1-2; size: -; V: TRBV27; length: 12; CDR3: CASRQGRVGYTF; DNA: TGTGCCAGCAGGCAGGGGAGGGTTGGCTACACCTTC
D: TRBD1; J: TRBJ2-7; size: -; V: TRBV7-9; length: 12; CDR3: CAIGDSTYEQYF; DNA: TGTGCCATCGGGGACAGCACCTACGAGCAGTACTTC
D: -; J: TRBJ2-3; size: -; V: TRBV27; length: 17; CDR3: CASSQNTGRSSTDTQYF; DNA: TGTGCCAGCAGTCAGAATACGGGACGGTCTAGCACAGATACGCAGTATTTT
D: TRBD2; J: TRBJ2-7; size: -; V: TRBV28; length: 15; CDR3: CASSFLGLAGDEQYF; DNA: TGTGCCAGCAGTTTCTTAGGACTAGCGGGAGACGAGCAGTACTTC
D: TRBD1; J: TRBJ1-1; size: -; V: TRBV28; length: 15; CDR3: CASRITRQGRTEAFF; DNA: TGTGCCAGCAGAATCACCAGACAGGGCAGGACTGAAGCTTTCTTT
D: -; J: TRBJ2-5; size: -; V: TRBV7-6; length: 16; CDR3: CASTLTGPTEEETQYF; DNA: TGTGCCAGCACCCTAACCGGACCGACCGAAGAAGAGACCCAGTACTTC